These 12 T cell receptor beta chains came from one sample sequenced in a study of Graves' ophthalmopathy and Graves' hyperthyroidism. The study amplified TCR beta CDR3 regions using RNA transcripts. HTBI-primed first-round RT-PCR preceded second-round multiplex PCR. Each CDR3 protein gets one entry after TCRdb re-called the multiplex PCR reads with MiXCR. The sample carries approximately 460,000 distinct CDR3 sequences, 14% recorded once. Sequenced sample: blood. The source of these receptors is a woman aged 25 to 39 with Graves' ophthalmopathy.

This clonotype was seen at least ten times. The chain carries TRBV28 and TRBJ2-7; TRBD2 is a possible D gene (5 bases). The CDR3 runs to 14 residues. Per germline, CDR1 MDHEN and CDR2 SYDVKM. Trimming took 3 bases from V and 1 from J, leaving 10 bases between them. CDR3 bases: TGTGCCAGCAGTTTTTTAGGAGGTTCCTACGAGCAGTACTTC. Its protein is CASSFLGGSYEQYF. Filled out from reference TRBV28 and TRBJ2-7, the complete variable domain reads DVKVTQSSRYLVKRTGEKVFLECVQDMDHENMFWYRQDPGLGLRLIYFSYDVKMKEKGDIPEGYSVSREKKERFSLILESASTNQTSMYLCASSFLGGSYEQYFGPGTRLTVT.

This clonotype was seen more than once but under ten times. The chain uses TRBV20-1 and TRBJ1-6; a weak D match, TRBD1 (6 bases). Per the germline V gene, CDR1 is DFQATT and CDR2 is SNEGSKA (reference sequence). The ends were cut back, 1 base at V and 7 bases at J, with 17 bases in the middle. This CDR3 contains 16 residues. The CDR3, as DNA: TGCAGTGCTAGAGGCGCCGTCGGGACACCGAATTCACCCCTCCACTTT. Encoded protein: CSARGAVGTPNSPLHF.

Many counts were recorded for this clonotype. This chain links TRBV4-1 with TRBJ2-5, with a possible D match to TRBD2 (6 bases). Germline CDR1 reads MGHRA; CDR2 reads YSYEKL. Trimming removed 0 bases from V and 0 bases from J, with 11 bases in between. The CDR3 is 16 amino acids. This CDR3 reads CASSQDMEGYQETQYF. DNA for the CDR3: TGCGCCAGCAGCCAAGATATGGAGGGTTACCAAGAGACCCAGTACTTC.

There are many counts of this clonotype. The V call is TRBV28, the J call TRBJ1-3; a possible D gene is TRBD1 (5 bases). CDR1 is MDHEN and CDR2 is SYDVKM in the germline V gene. This CDR3 spans 15 amino acids. The germline V and J ends were trimmed by 3 bases and 2 bases, with 11 bases remaining between them. CDR3 loop: CASSLAGQTGNTIYF. CDR3 DNA: TGTGCCAGCAGTTTGGCGGGGCAGACTGGAAACACCATATATTTT.

In its sample, this clonotype was seen many times. The chain has TRBV9 and TRBJ2-7; D tentatively fits TRBD1 or TRBD2 (5 bases each). Per the germline V gene, CDR1 is SGDLS and CDR2 is YYNGEE. Between the trimmed V and J ends, which lost 4 bases and 6 bases, there was a span of 17 bases. This CDR3 has 14 amino acids. The CDR3 here is CASSRDASNSEQYF. DNA for the CDR3: TGTGCCAGCAGCCGGGACGCCTCCAACTCCGAGCAGTACTTC.

This clonotype showed up many times. The genes are TRBV6-1 and TRBJ2-7; D uncertain. Trimming took 6 bases from V and 1 from J, leaving 7 bases between them. Germline V gene sequence: CDR1 MNHNS, CDR2 SASEGT. This CDR3 is built from 12 residues. CDR3 region: CASRGFSYEQYF. CDR3 sequence (DNA): TGTGCCAGCAGGGGATTTTCCTACGAGCAGTACTTC.

On this clonotype itself: A read error may account for a junction end that differs from germline. The CDR3 DNA follows: TGCGCCAGCAGCCAAGGGGTCAACTCCTACGATCAGTACTTC. Residues: CASSQGVNSYDQYF. The chain has TRBV4-1 and TRBJ2-7, with D uncertain. CDR3 length: 14 amino acids. Germline loops: CDR1 MGHRA, CDR2 YSYEKL.

This clonotype occurred many times. The chain joins TRBV12-3 or TRBV12-4 to TRBJ2-2, with a tentative D call TRBD1 (6 bases). The CDR3 length is 16 residues. Trimming left V 6 bases short and J 5 bases short, with 19 bases between. The CDR3 region has the DNA TGTGCCAGCAGATCTCTCAGGGGCGCGGAAACCGGGGAGCTGTTTTTT. This codes for CASRSLRGAETGELFF.

In this sample, this clonotype turned up many times. The V gene is TRBV11-2, the J gene TRBJ1-1; D remains unclear. The germline V gene encodes CDR1 SGHAT and CDR2 FQNNGV. This CDR3 has 14 residues. Deletions cut 5 bases from V and 1 base from J, with 11 bases between. CDR3 nucleotides: TGTGCCAGCAGCCCCGCCGTTGGGAACACTGAAGCTTTCTTT. As protein: CASSPAVGNTEAFF.

This clonotype was recorded many times. J is TRBJ2-7 and V is TRBV11-1; TRBD1 matches 10 bases. The CDR3 is 15 amino acids. V gave up 3 bases and J gave up 9 bases; unmatched junction bases: 11. Germline assignment: CDR1 SGHAT and CDR2 FQDESV (reference sequence). The CDR3 here is CASSFTGTGALMQYF. Here the CDR3 DNA reads TGTGCCAGCAGCTTCACCGGGACAGGGGCACTGATGCAGTACTTC.

This clonotype was recorded at least ten times. The rearrangement uses TRBV30 and TRBJ1-2, with TRBD1 matching over 7 bases. CDR3 length: 17 amino acids. CDR1 and CDR2 (germline): GTSNPN, SVGIG (reference sequence). The trim removed 3 bases at V and 2 bases at J, leaving 15 bases unmatched. In nucleotides, the CDR3 is TGTGCCTGGAGCCCTCCCAACAGGGGCAAGAGGAACTATGGCTACACCTTC. Translated, it gives CAWSPPNRGKRNYGYTF.

There are many counts of this clonotype. The chain carries TRBV30 and TRBJ1-2, with D perhaps matching TRBD1 (5 bases). The CDR3 has 14 amino acids. The germline V and J ends were trimmed by 0 bases and 8 bases, with 16 bases remaining between them. Germline V gives CDR1 GTSNPN, CDR2 SVGIG (reference sequence). This CDR3 reads CAWSVHPGGGGYTF. CDR3 bases: TGTGCCTGGAGTGTCCACCCCGGGGGAGGGGGCTACACCTTC.